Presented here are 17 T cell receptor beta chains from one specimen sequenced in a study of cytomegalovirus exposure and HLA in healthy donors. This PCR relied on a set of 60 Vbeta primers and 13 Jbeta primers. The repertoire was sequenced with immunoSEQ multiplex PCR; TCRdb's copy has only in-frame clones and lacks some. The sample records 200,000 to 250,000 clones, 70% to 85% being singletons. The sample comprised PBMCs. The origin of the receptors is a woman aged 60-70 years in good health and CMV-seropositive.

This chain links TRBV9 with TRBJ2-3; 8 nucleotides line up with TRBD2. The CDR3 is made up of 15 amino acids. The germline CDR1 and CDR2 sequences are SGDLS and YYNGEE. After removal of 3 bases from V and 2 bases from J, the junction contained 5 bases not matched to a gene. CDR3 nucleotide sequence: TGTGCCAGCAGCGCCTTAGCGGGAATCACAGATACGCAGTATTTT. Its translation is CASSALAGITDTQYF.

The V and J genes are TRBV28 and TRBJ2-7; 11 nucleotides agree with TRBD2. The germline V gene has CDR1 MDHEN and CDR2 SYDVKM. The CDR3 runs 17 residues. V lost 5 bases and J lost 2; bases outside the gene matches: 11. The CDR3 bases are TGTGCCAGCAGTACAACTAGCGGGGGCCCCGTCCCCTACGAGCAGTACTTC. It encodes CASSTTSGGPVPYEQYF.

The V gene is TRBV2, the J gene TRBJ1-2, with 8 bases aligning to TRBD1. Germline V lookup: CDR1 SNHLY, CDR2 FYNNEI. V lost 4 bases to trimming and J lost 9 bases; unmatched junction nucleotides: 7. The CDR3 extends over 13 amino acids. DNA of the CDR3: TGTGCCAGCAGTGTGGGACAGGCTGGGAGCTACACCTTC. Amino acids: CASSVGQAGSYTF.

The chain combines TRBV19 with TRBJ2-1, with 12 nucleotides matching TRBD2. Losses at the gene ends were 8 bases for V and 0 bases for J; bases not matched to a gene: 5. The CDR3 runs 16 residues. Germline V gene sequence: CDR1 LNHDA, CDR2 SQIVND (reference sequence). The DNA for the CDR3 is TGTGCCAGTCTAGCGGGGGGGCCCTACTCCTACAATGAGCAGTTCTTC. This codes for CASLAGGPYSYNEQFF.

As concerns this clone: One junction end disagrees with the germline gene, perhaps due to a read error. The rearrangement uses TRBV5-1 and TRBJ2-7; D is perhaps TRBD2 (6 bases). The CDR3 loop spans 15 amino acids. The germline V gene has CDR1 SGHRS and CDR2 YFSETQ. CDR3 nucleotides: TGTGCCAGCAGCCGCGGGGCCCTGCTAGGAAACGAGCAGTACTTC. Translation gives CASSRGALLGNEQYF.

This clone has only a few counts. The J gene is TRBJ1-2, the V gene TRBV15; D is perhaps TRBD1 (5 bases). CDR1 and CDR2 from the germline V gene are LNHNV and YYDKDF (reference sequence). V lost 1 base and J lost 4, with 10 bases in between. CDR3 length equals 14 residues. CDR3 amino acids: CATSRVGRAYGYTF. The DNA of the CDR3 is TGTGCCACCAGCAGAGTTGGCAGGGCCTATGGCTACACCTTC.

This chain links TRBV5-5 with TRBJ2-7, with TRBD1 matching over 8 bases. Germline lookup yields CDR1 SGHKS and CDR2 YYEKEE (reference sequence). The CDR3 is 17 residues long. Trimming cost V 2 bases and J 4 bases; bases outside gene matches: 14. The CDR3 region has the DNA TGTGCCAGCAGCTTCACCAACACAGGGGGGACATCATACGAGCAGTACTTC. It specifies CASSFTNTGGTSYEQYF. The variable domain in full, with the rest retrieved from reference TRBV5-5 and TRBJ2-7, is DAGVTQSPTHLIKTRGQQVTLRCSPISGHKSVSWYQQVLGQGPQFIFQYYEKEERGRGNFPDRFSARQFPNYSSELNVNALLLGDSALYLCASSFTNTGGTSYEQYFGPGTRLTVT.

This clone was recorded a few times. The CDR3 nucleotides read TGTGCCAGCACTCCAGCTAGCGGGAGATACGAGCAGTACTTC. This encodes CASTPASGRYEQYF. V and J are TRBV6-5 and TRBJ2-7; TRBD2 matches 10 bases. Trimming removed 7 bases from V and 4 bases from J; junction bases left unmatched: 7. The CDR3 length is 14 residues. From germline, CDR1 is MNHEY and CDR2 SVGAGI.

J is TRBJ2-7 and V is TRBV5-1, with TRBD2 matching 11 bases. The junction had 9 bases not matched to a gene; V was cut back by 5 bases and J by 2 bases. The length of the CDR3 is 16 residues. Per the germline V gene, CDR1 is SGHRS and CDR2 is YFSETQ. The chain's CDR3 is CASSPFTSGGTYEQYF. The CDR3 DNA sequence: TGCGCCAGCAGTCCCTTTACTAGCGGGGGAACCTACGAGCAGTACTTC.

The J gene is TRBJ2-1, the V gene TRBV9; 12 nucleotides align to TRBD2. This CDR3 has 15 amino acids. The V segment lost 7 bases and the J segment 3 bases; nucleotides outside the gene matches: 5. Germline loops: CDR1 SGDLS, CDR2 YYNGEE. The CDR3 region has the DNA TGTGCCAGCTCTAGCGGGGGGGGCAGCTACAATGAGCAGTTCTTC. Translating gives CASSSGGGSYNEQFF. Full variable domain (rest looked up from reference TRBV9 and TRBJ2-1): DSGVTQTPKHLITATGQRVTLRCSPRSGDLSVYWYQQSLDQGLQFLIQYYNGEERAKGNILERFSAQQFPDLHSELNLSSLELGDSALYFCASSSGGGSYNEQFFGPGTRLTVL.

Here the CDR3 reads CASRRGTLNTGELFF. The CDR3 nucleotides read TGTGCCAGCAGGAGGGGGACCCTGAACACCGGGGAGCTGTTTTTT. The chain recombines TRBV6-1 with TRBJ2-2; possibly TRBD1 for D (6 bases). Germline V gives CDR1 MNHNS, CDR2 SASEGT. The V and J ends lost 6 bases and 1 base respectively, with 12 bases between them. The CDR3 extends over 15 amino acids.

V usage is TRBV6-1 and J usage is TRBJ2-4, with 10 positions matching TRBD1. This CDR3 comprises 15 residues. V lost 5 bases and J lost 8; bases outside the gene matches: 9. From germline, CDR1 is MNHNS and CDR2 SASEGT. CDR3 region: CASSIRQGAGDIQYF. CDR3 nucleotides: TGTGCCAGCAGTATCCGACAGGGGGCTGGGGACATTCAGTACTTC.

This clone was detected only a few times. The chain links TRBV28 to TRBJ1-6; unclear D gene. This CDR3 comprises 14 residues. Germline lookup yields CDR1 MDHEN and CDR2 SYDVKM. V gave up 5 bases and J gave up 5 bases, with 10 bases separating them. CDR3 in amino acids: CASSLDRNNSPLHF. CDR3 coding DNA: TGTGCCAGCAGTCTAGACCGCAATAATTCACCCCTCCACTTT. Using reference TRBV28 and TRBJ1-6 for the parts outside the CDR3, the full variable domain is DVKVTQSSRYLVKRTGEKVFLECVQDMDHENMFWYRQDPGLGLRLIYFSYDVKMKEKGDIPEGYSVSREKKERFSLILESASTNQTSMYLCASSLDRNNSPLHFGNGTRLTVT.

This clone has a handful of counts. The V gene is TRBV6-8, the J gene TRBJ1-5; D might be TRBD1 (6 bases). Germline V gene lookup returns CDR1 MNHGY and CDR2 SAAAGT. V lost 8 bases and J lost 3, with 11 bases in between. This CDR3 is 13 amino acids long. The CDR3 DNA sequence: TGTGCCAGCTTCGGACAGTTCAATCAGCCCCAGCATTTT. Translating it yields CASFGQFNQPQHF.

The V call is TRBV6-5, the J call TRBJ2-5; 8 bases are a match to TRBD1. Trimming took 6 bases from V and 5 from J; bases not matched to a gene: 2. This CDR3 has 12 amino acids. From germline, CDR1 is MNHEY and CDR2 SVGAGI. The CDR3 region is CASRTGAETQYF. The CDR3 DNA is TGTGCCAGCAGGACAGGGGCCGAGACCCAGTACTTC.

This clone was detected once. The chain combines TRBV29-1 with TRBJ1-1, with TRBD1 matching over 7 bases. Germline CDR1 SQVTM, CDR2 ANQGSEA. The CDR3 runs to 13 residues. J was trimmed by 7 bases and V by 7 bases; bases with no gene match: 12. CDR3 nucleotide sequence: TGCAGCGCGAGGGGACAGCCGGACAGTGAAGCTTTCTTT. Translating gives CSARGQPDSEAFF.

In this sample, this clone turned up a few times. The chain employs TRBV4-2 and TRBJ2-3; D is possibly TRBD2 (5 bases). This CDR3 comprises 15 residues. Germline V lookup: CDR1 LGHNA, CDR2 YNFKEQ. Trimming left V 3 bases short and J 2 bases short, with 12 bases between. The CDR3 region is CASSHTLANTDTQYF. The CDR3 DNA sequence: TGTGCCAGCAGCCATACTCTAGCTAACACAGATACGCAGTATTTT.